This T cell receptor (beta chain) appears in the sequencing data of a study of beta chain features in type 1 diabetes. Study-level points and caveats: TCRB CDR3s were moderately but significantly shorter in Type 1 diabetes patients in all four CD4+ subsets.

Germline CDR1 SQVTM, CDR2 ANQGSEA. The CDR3 is 13 amino acids. The V segment lost 7 bases and the J segment 6 bases; nucleotides outside the gene matches: 4. All of the isolated RNA was reverse transcribed, so expressed TCRB transcripts were sequenced. Clones were read by immunoSEQ multiplex PCR, and TCRdb kept only the in-frame ones, dropping some. Of 240,000 or so clones listed, around 21% are singletons. This clone was found a few times. Its antigen is unknown. Sequencing was done on a sample of naive CD4+ T cells from blood. The clonotype was recovered from a woman in her forties with type 1 diabetes. The rearrangement links TRBV29-1 to TRBJ2-1; 12 positions match TRBD1. The CDR3 loop reads CSEGQGAFNEQFF. DNA for the CDR3: TGCAGCGAGGGACAGGGGGCGTTCAATGAGCAGTTCTTC.